These 11 T cell receptor beta chains came from one sample sequenced in a study of cytomegalovirus exposure and HLA in healthy donors. Libraries were prepared by immunoSEQ multiplex PCR; TCRdb keeps only in-frame clonotypes and omits some of them. The sample yields more than 95,000 clones, 75% to 90% seen once. The source material was PBMCs. These receptors came from a young man in good health and CMV-seropositive.

The chain combines TRBV5-4 with TRBJ2-5, with 11 bases identical to TRBD2. The CDR3 extends over 15 amino acids. Germline V CDR1 and CDR2: SGHNT, YYREEE (reference sequence). The J segment lost 1 base and the V segment lost 7 bases, leaving 6 bases of the junction unmatched. The CDR3 spells CASRGLAGGQETQYF. In nucleotides, the CDR3 is TGTGCCAGCCGTGGGCTAGCGGGGGGCCAAGAGACCCAGTACTTC.

The chain combines TRBV6-1 with TRBJ1-2; D ambiguous. Germline V gene lookup returns CDR1 MNHNS and CDR2 SASEGT. The V end lost 2 bases, the J end lost 7 bases, and 11 bases lay between the germline ends. This CDR3 comprises 13 residues. CDR3 sequence (DNA): TGTGCCAGCAGTGAAAGGCAGGTCCCTGGCTACACCTTC. Residues: CASSERQVPGYTF.

This rearrangement joins TRBV7-8 to TRBJ1-1, with D possibly matching TRBD1 (6 bases). The length of the CDR3 is 14 residues. CDR1 and CDR2 from the germline V gene are SGHVS and FQNEAQ. The V gene lost 5 bases and the J gene lost 1 base, with 11 bases spanning the gap. For the CDR3, the DNA is TGTGCCAGCAGCATCAAAGGGGGGAACACTGAAGCTTTCTTT. Its translation is CASSIKGGNTEAFF. Drawing the rest from reference TRBV7-8 and TRBJ1-1, the complete variable domain is GAGVSQSPRYKVAKRGQDVALRCDPISGHVSLFWYQQALGQGPEFLTYFQNEAQLDKSGLPSDRFFAERPEGSVSTLKIQRTQQEDSAVYLCASSIKGGNTEAFFGQGTRLTVV.

The chain has TRBV4-1 and TRBJ2-1, with TRBD2 identical over 8 bases. Germline values: CDR1 MGHRA, CDR2 YSYEKL. The CDR3 length is 15 residues. The ends lost 0 bases at V and 8 bases at J; junction bases unmatched: 6. The CDR3, as DNA: TGCGCCAGCAGCCAAGATAGGGGGACTAGGGATGAGCAGTTCTTC. Translated: CASSQDRGTRDEQFF.

V gene TRBV10-1 combines with J gene TRBJ2-7; the D is unclear. Germline lookup yields CDR1 WNHNN and CDR2 SYGVQD (reference sequence). This CDR3 spans 16 amino acids. V was pared by 0 bases and J by 1 base, with 13 bases between. The CDR3 sequence: CASSESAAGLSYEQYF. The DNA of the CDR3 is TGCGCCAGCAGTGAGTCGGCAGCCGGGTTGTCCTACGAGCAGTACTTC.

This clone was observed once. This chain connects TRBV18 to TRBJ1-5; 9 nucleotides agree with TRBD1. J was trimmed by 7 bases and V by 2 bases; bases with no gene match: 6. CDR3 length equals 15 residues. The germline gives CDR1 KGHSH, CDR2 LQKENI. The chain's CDR3 is CASSPVTGGVQPQHF. For the CDR3, the DNA is TGTGCCAGCTCACCAGTCACAGGGGGCGTCCAGCCCCAGCATTTT. Looking up the rest from reference TRBV18 and TRBJ1-5 gives the full variable domain: NAGVMQNPRHLVRRRGQEARLRCSPMKGHSHVYWYRQLPEEGLKFMVYLQKENIIDESGMPKERFSAEFPKEGPSILRIQQVVRGDSAAYFCASSPVTGGVQPQHFGDGTRLSIL.

The chain links TRBV5-1 to TRBJ2-5, with D uncertain. V dropped 0 bases and J dropped 3 bases, with 6 bases sitting between them. The CDR3 is 13 residues long. The germline V gene has CDR1 SGHRS and CDR2 YFSETQ. The CDR3 region is CASSLGHKETQYF. CDR3 nucleotides: TGCGCCAGCAGCTTGGGACATAAAGAGACCCAGTACTTC.

The CDR3 reads CASSLALQGGRPQHF. Written as DNA, the CDR3 is TGTGCCAGCAGCTTAGCGCTACAGGGGGGGCGGCCCCAGCATTTT. The chain joins TRBV7-2 to TRBJ1-5, with 8 bases fitting TRBD1. Germline CDR1 is SGHTA and CDR2 is FQGNSA. The V segment lost 0 bases and the J segment 9 bases; nucleotides outside the gene matches: 7. The length of the CDR3 is 15 residues.

The chain links TRBV19 to TRBJ1-5, with D tentatively TRBD1 (6 bases). V lost 4 bases and J lost 6, with 13 bases in between. Germline CDR1 and CDR2: LNHDA and SQIVND (reference sequence). This CDR3 spans 14 amino acids. This CDR3 reads CASSTGQMGQPQHF. CDR3 bases: TGTGCCAGTAGTACCGGACAGATGGGTCAGCCCCAGCATTTT.

The gene calls are TRBV13 and TRBJ2-3, with a possible D match to TRBD1 (6 bases). Trimming stripped 4 bases from V and 0 bases from J, with 11 bases between. Germline lookup yields CDR1 PRHDT and CDR2 FYEKMQ (reference sequence). The CDR3 runs to 15 residues. The DNA of the CDR3 is TGTGCCAGCAGCTCCCGGACAGCCAGCACAGATACGCAGTATTTT. It is translated as CASSSRTASTDTQYF.

This chain joins TRBV7-2 and TRBJ2-7; the D gene is possibly TRBD2 (5 bases). The length of the CDR3 is 14 residues. CDR1 is SGHTA, CDR2 FQGNSA, per germline. V gave up 1 base and J gave up 3 bases, with 10 bases separating them. The CDR3 coding sequence is TGTGCCAGCAGCTTAGGCGCCCGGGGCTACGAGCAGTACTTC. This gives the protein CASSLGARGYEQYF. Full variable domain (rest looked up from reference TRBV7-2 and TRBJ2-7): GAGVSQSPSNKVTEKGKDVELRCDPISGHTALYWYRQSLGQGLEFLIYFQGNSAPDKSGLPSDRFSAERTGGSVSTLTIQRTQQEDSAVYLCASSLGARGYEQYFGPGTRLTVT.